These 27 T cell receptor beta chains were sequenced from one sample in a study of long-term antiretroviral therapy in people with HIV. Researchers ran immunoSEQ v3.0 at survey level. Using immunoSEQ multiplex PCR, the repertoire was profiled, and TCRdb retains in-frame clones only, with some absent. This table has 21,000 or so clones, 88% appearing once. The material sequenced was unsorted PBMCs, taken 2.3 years after starting antiretroviral therapy. Every receptor here comes from a man in his 60s with HIV.

This clone occurred a few times. The chain carries TRBV18 and TRBJ2-7, with D possibly matching TRBD1 (6 bases). With 6 bases removed from V and 2 bases from J, the gap between germline ends came to 11 bases. The CDR3 is made up of 13 amino acids. Germline V gene sequence: CDR1 KGHSH, CDR2 LQKENI. The CDR3 coding sequence is TGTGCCAGCTCCCCAGGGACACCCTACGAGCAGTACTTC. As protein: CASSPGTPYEQYF.

This clone was seen once. This chain joins TRBV7-2 and TRBJ2-2; D is perhaps TRBD2 (5 bases). The length of the CDR3 is 15 residues. Germline values: CDR1 SGHTA, CDR2 FQGNSA. Trimming removed 3 bases at V and 1 base at J, with 9 bases between. The CDR3 protein is CASSFLAQNTGELFF. For the CDR3, the DNA is TGTGCCAGCAGCTTCCTAGCCCAGAACACCGGGGAGCTGTTTTTT.

The chain couples TRBV7-2 to TRBJ1-3; D is possibly TRBD1 (6 bases). This CDR3 contains 14 residues. CDR1 and CDR2 (germline): SGHTA, FQGNSA. V gave up 7 bases and J gave up 0 bases, with 10 bases separating them. CDR3 residues: CASMTGFSGNTIYF. The CDR3 nucleotides read TGTGCCAGCATGACAGGCTTCTCTGGAAACACCATATATTTT.

This chain joins TRBV30 and TRBJ1-5; no firm D call. V lost 0 bases to trimming and J lost 5 bases, with 11 bases between them. Germline assignment: CDR1 GTSNPN and CDR2 SVGIG (reference sequence). The CDR3 contains 14 residues. The CDR3 DNA sequence: TGTGCCTGGAGTGTCAGTTGGAGGGATCAGCCCCAGCATTTT. Its translation: CAWSVSWRDQPQHF.

The chain carries TRBV2 and TRBJ2-3; D unclear. The CDR3 runs 15 residues. The germline gives CDR1 SNHLY, CDR2 FYNNEI. V was pared by 5 bases and J by 3 bases, with 15 bases between. CDR3 DNA sequence: TGTGCCAGCAGTCCCCGCCCGGCCGGTACAGATACGCAGTATTTT. This encodes CASSPRPAGTDTQYF.

J is TRBJ2-7 and V is TRBV29-1; 8 nucleotides agree with TRBD1. The J segment lost 1 base and the V segment lost 7 bases, leaving 9 bases of the junction unmatched. Germline V gene sequence: CDR1 SQVTM, CDR2 ANQGSEA. The CDR3 extends over 14 amino acids. The CDR3 protein is CSAIDRGRSYEQYF. In nucleotides, the CDR3 is TGCAGCGCTATAGACAGGGGTCGGTCCTACGAGCAGTACTTC.

This clone showed up just once. V gene TRBV2 combines with J gene TRBJ2-3; the match to TRBD2 covers 7 bases. The V gene's germline CDR1 is SNHLY and CDR2 FYNNEI. The CDR3 extends over 14 amino acids. Trimming at V came to 6 bases and at J to 4 bases, leaving 7 bases not matched to a gene. In nucleotides, the CDR3 is TGTGCCAGCAGGGAAAAGACTAGCCCAGATACGCAGTATTTT. Translation gives CASREKTSPDTQYF.

In DNA, the CDR3 is TGTGCCAGCAGTTTTGTTGCTTTCTTT. Protein sequence: CASSFVAFF. The chain employs TRBV27 and TRBJ1-1, with no clear D. The germline V gene has CDR1 MNHEY and CDR2 SMNVEV (reference sequence). CDR3 length: 9 residues. Trimming took 3 bases from V and 11 from J, leaving 4 bases between them.

J is TRBJ2-7 and V is TRBV5-1; D not resolved. The CDR3 covers 17 residues. Trimming pared 1 base from V and 6 bases from J, leaving 23 bases between. Germline lookup yields CDR1 SGHRS and CDR2 YFSETQ. The CDR3 region has the DNA TGCGCCAGCAGCTTGTTTCATGGGTCAGGCGGTGAAGCCGAGCAGTACTTC. It is translated as CASSLFHGSGGEAEQYF.

CDR3 nucleotides: TGCGCCAGCAGCTTGCGACCAGGCGACGAGGAGCAGCCCCAGCATTTT. Residues: CASSLRPGDEEQPQHF. The V and J genes are TRBV5-1 and TRBJ1-5; no clear D. Per germline, CDR1 SGHRS and CDR2 YFSETQ. CDR3 length equals 16 residues. V was shortened by 1 base and J by 7 bases, with 18 bases between the two germline ends.

The CDR3 DNA reads TGTGCCAGCCATGATTGGAGGGGCGGGGAGCTGTTTTTT. Its translation: CASHDWRGGELFF. The chain recombines TRBV6-1 with TRBJ2-2; D might be TRBD2 (6 bases). Germline V gene data show CDR1 as MNHNS and CDR2 as SASEGT. The CDR3 covers 13 residues. Trimming shortened V by 8 bases and J by 7 bases, and 14 bases separated the two germline ends.

The rearrangement uses TRBV5-1 and TRBJ2-7, with D possibly called TRBD1 or TRBD2 (6 bases each). V was trimmed by 0 bases and J by 1 base, leaving 14 bases between them. The CDR3 runs to 16 residues. The germline CDR1 and CDR2 sequences are SGHRS and YFSETQ. This chain's CDR3 is CASSLGGTIGSYEQYF. Written as DNA, the CDR3 is TGCGCCAGCAGCTTGGGCGGGACAATAGGATCCTACGAGCAGTACTTC. Filled out from reference TRBV5-1 and TRBJ2-7, the complete variable domain reads KAGVTQTPRYLIKTRGQQVTLSCSPISGHRSVSWYQQTPGQGLQFLFEYFSETQRNKGNFPGRFSGRQFSNSRSEMNVSTLELGDSALYLCASSLGGTIGSYEQYFGPGTRLTVT.

The rearrangement links TRBV15 to TRBJ2-5; D possibly matches TRBD1 or TRBD2 (5 bases each). V was clipped by 6 bases and J by 5 bases, with 19 bases between them. CDR3 size: 15 residues. Germline-derived CDR1 and CDR2 are LNHNV and YYDKDF (reference sequence). As DNA, the CDR3 is TGTGCCACCAGGGGTGCTTCGGGGCCCTGGGAGACCCAGTACTTC. This translates into CATRGASGPWETQYF. Full variable domain (missing parts from reference TRBV15 and TRBJ2-5): DAMVIQNPRYQVTQFGKPVTLSCSQTLNHNVMYWYQQKSSQAPKLLFHYYDKDFNNEADTPDNFQSRRPNTSFCFLDIRSPGLGDTAMYLCATRGASGPWETQYFGPGTRLLVL.

V gene TRBV27 combines with J gene TRBJ1-5; D not certain. The CDR3 runs 13 residues. Trimming pared 5 bases from V and 0 bases from J, leaving 5 bases between. Germline V lookup: CDR1 MNHEY, CDR2 SMNVEV (reference sequence). CDR3 region: CASSTRSNQPQHF. For the CDR3, the DNA is TGTGCCAGCAGTACTCGTAGCAATCAGCCCCAGCATTTT.

The chain employs TRBV11-1 and TRBJ2-5; D is ambiguous. The germline V gene has CDR1 SGHAT and CDR2 FQDESV (reference sequence). V was shortened by 0 bases and J by 0 bases, with 8 bases between the two germline ends. The CDR3 totals 15 residues. The CDR3 sequence: CASSLAQGHQETQYF. In nucleotides, the CDR3 is TGTGCCAGCAGCTTAGCGCAAGGGCACCAAGAGACCCAGTACTTC.

The J gene is TRBJ2-5, the V gene TRBV10-3; 9 nucleotides line up with TRBD1. V dropped 6 bases and J dropped 4; count of bases not matched to a gene: 6. This CDR3 contains 14 residues. Looked up from germline, CDR1 is ENHRY and CDR2 is SYGVKD. CDR3 amino acids: CAIRSDRGGETQYF. The CDR3 DNA sequence: TGTGCCATCAGATCGGACAGGGGAGGAGAGACCCAGTACTTC.

The genes are TRBV23-1 and TRBJ1-1; 9 bases are shared with TRBD1. TRBV23-1 carries the ORF label, with uncertain function. This CDR3 has 17 amino acids. The junction had 15 bases not matched to a gene; V was cut back by 7 bases and J by 3 bases. The CDR3 is CASTPPGQGLMYTEAFF. The CDR3 DNA reads TGCGCCAGCACCCCACCGGGACAGGGTCTTATGTACACTGAAGCTTTCTTT.

The chain is built from TRBV4-1 and TRBJ2-3, with D hard to call. Per the germline V gene, CDR1 is MGHRA and CDR2 is YSYEKL. Trimming left V 0 bases short and J 2 bases short, with 18 bases between. The CDR3 is 18 residues long. The CDR3 coding sequence is TGCGCCAGCAGCCAAGATTCAGACTCTCGTTACTTCACAGATACGCAGTATTTT. Its translation: CASSQDSDSRYFTDTQYF.

CDR3 DNA sequence: TGTGCCAGCAGCTTGGTGGGGGGTATGGGAAACACTGAAGCTTTCTTT. Translation: CASSLVGGMGNTEAFF. The chain joins TRBV5-4 to TRBJ1-1, with D perhaps matching TRBD1 (5 bases). CDR1 and CDR2 from the germline V gene are SGHNT and YYREEE (reference sequence). The CDR3 is made up of 16 amino acids. V was shortened by 0 bases and J by 2 bases, with 14 bases between the two germline ends. Based on the CDR3 plus reference TRBV5-4 and TRBJ1-1, the full variable domain is ETGVTQSPTHLIKTRGQQVTLRCSSQSGHNTVSWYQQALGQGPQFIFQYYREEENGRGNFPPRFSGLQFPNYSSELNVNALELDDSALYLCASSLVGGMGNTEAFFGQGTRLTVV.

The V gene is TRBV2, the J gene TRBJ2-7; 7 bases match TRBD1. CDR1 and CDR2 (germline): SNHLY, FYNNEI. V was clipped by 7 bases and J by 4 bases; unmatched bases: 7. CDR3 length: 13 residues. CDR3 amino acids: CASTDRVGYEQYF. In DNA, the CDR3 is TGTGCCAGCACAGACAGGGTTGGATACGAGCAGTACTTC.

The rearrangement links TRBV30 to TRBJ2-1, with no clear D. The V gene lost 4 bases and the J gene lost 1 base, with 11 bases spanning the gap. The germline V gene has CDR1 GTSNPN and CDR2 SVGIG (reference sequence). The CDR3 totals 14 residues. Written as DNA, the CDR3 is TGTGCCTGGAACCCAGCCCATTCCTACAATGAGCAGTTCTTC. Its translation is CAWNPAHSYNEQFF.

The genes are TRBV9 and TRBJ1-4; no definite D call. Germline CDR1 reads SGDLS; CDR2 reads YYNGEE. V was trimmed by 4 bases and J by 0 bases, leaving 7 bases between them. The CDR3 is 14 amino acids. The CDR3 nucleotides read TGTGCCAGCAGCTACCAAGCAACTAATGAAAAACTGTTTTTT. Translation: CASSYQATNEKLFF.

V gene TRBV5-1 combines with J gene TRBJ2-1; D is ambiguous. The germline V gene encodes CDR1 SGHRS and CDR2 YFSETQ. Deletions cut 2 bases from V and 4 bases from J, with 10 bases between. This CDR3 contains 14 residues. The CDR3 loop is CASSLVQSYNEQFF. In DNA, the CDR3 is TGCGCCAGCAGCTTAGTCCAGAGTTACAATGAGCAGTTCTTC.

CDR3: CASSITPGSNQPQHF. CDR3 nucleotides: TGTGCCAGTAGTATAACACCTGGCAGCAATCAGCCCCAGCATTTT. This chain connects TRBV19 to TRBJ1-5; D is ambiguous. V shed 2 bases and J shed 1 base, with 9 bases lying between them. CDR3 size: 15 residues. Germline CDR1 is LNHDA and CDR2 is SQIVND (reference sequence).

The J gene is TRBJ2-3, the V gene TRBV4-3, with unresolved D. CDR3 length equals 11 residues. Trimming took off 4 bases at V and 6 bases at J, with 5 bases between the two ends. CDR1 is LGHNA and CDR2 is YSLEER in the germline V gene. This chain's CDR3 is CASSREDTQYF. CDR3 coding DNA: TGCGCCAGCAGCCGAGAGGATACGCAGTATTTT.

This clone was found a few times. The chain employs TRBV27 and TRBJ2-7; D might be TRBD2 (6 bases). The germline CDR1 and CDR2 sequences are MNHEY and SMNVEV (reference sequence). Trimming pared 5 bases from V and 3 bases from J, leaving 17 bases between. CDR3 size: 15 residues. The CDR3 loop reads CASSAYLGGLYEQYF. The CDR3 bases are TGTGCCAGCAGTGCCTATCTCGGGGGTCTCTACGAGCAGTACTTC.

This clone was seen a single time. The chain joins TRBV29-1 to TRBJ2-7; 11 bases line up with TRBD1. Trimming at V came to 2 bases and at J to 3 bases, leaving 3 bases not matched to a gene. Germline values: CDR1 SQVTM, CDR2 ANQGSEA. The CDR3 spans 14 residues. In DNA, the CDR3 is TGCAGCGTTGAAAGGGGGACAGGGGGCTACGAGCAGTACTTC. This gives the protein CSVERGTGGYEQYF.